This entry lists 22 T cell receptor beta chains sequenced from one sample in a study of cytomegalovirus exposure and HLA in healthy donors. PCR amplification relied on 60 Vbeta primers (plus 13 Jbeta primers). Assay: immunoSEQ multiplex PCR; the TCRdb copy retains only in-frame clones and omits some. This table holds 150,000 to 200,000 clones, around three quarters found once. Sequenced material: PBMCs. Receptors were obtained from a woman aged 45-60 years in good health and CMV-seronegative.

The J gene is TRBJ1-6, the V gene TRBV7-2, with D possibly matching TRBD1 (5 bases). Germline V gene sequence: CDR1 SGHTA, CDR2 FQGNSA. The V gene lost 3 bases and the J gene lost 0 bases, with 12 bases spanning the gap. The CDR3 extends over 17 amino acids. The CDR3 loop reads CASSFVRGSSYNSPLHF. The CDR3 coding sequence is TGTGCCAGCAGCTTCGTAAGGGGTAGCTCCTATAATTCACCCCTCCACTTT. The full variable domain, in which reference TRBV7-2 and TRBJ1-6 provide the parts outside the CDR3, is GAGVSQSPSNKVTEKGKDVELRCDPISGHTALYWYRQSLGQGLEFLIYFQGNSAPDKSGLPSDRFSAERTGGSVSTLTIQRTQQEDSAVYLCASSFVRGSSYNSPLHFGNGTRLTVT.

The rearrangement joins TRBV5-1 to TRBJ1-2; 7 bases agree with TRBD1. Looked up from germline, CDR1 is SGHRS and CDR2 is YFSETQ. The trim removed 4 bases at V and 3 bases at J, leaving 3 bases unmatched. The CDR3 spans 13 residues. CDR3: CASSSTGDYGYTF. CDR3 bases: TGCGCCAGCAGCAGCACAGGGGACTATGGCTACACCTTC.

To note about this clone: The junction does not match germline at one end; this may be a read error. Distinct nucleotide sequences in the sample also encode this CDR3. The V gene is TRBV6-6, the J gene TRBJ1-6; D gene uncertain. This CDR3 has 14 amino acids. Germline V lookup: CDR1 MNHNY, CDR2 SVGAGI (reference sequence). CDR3: CASREQGGNSPLHF. DNA of the CDR3: TGTGCCAGCAGAGAACAAGGAGGGAATTCCCCCCTCCACTTT.

Only a few counts were recorded for this clone. This chain connects TRBV7-8 to TRBJ1-5, with 10 bases identical to TRBD1. This CDR3 is 18 amino acids long. V lost 5 bases to trimming and J lost 0 bases; unmatched junction nucleotides: 10. Germline assignment: CDR1 SGHVS and CDR2 FQNEAQ. The CDR3 bases are TGTGCCAGCAGCCCGGACAGGGGGAATGGGGTTAGCAATCAGCCCCAGCATTTT. It encodes CASSPDRGNGVSNQPQHF.

This clone was seen more than once but under ten times. The V gene is TRBV2, the J gene TRBJ2-5, with 7 bases fitting TRBD1. Per the germline V gene, CDR1 is SNHLY and CDR2 is FYNNEI. The length of the CDR3 is 14 residues. The J segment lost 3 bases and the V segment lost 7 bases, leaving 8 bases of the junction unmatched. CDR3 DNA sequence: TGTGCCAGCACTAAAACAGGGGTGGAAGAGACCCAGTACTTC. Amino acid sequence: CASTKTGVEETQYF.

The chain combines TRBV6-1 with TRBJ2-3, with 9 bases matching TRBD2. This CDR3 region has 15 residues. The V gene's germline CDR1 is MNHNS and CDR2 SASEGT. V was clipped by 5 bases and J by 9 bases; unmatched bases: 12. As DNA, the CDR3 is TGTGCCAGCAGTCCTCTAGCGGGGAGGGCTTTGACGCAGTATTTT. It codes for CASSPLAGRALTQYF.

The gene calls are TRBV28 and TRBJ2-3, with 9 bases that match TRBD2. Unmatched junction bases numbered 4, after V lost 4 bases and J lost 2 bases. This CDR3 comprises 15 residues. Looked up from germline, CDR1 is MDHEN and CDR2 is SYDVKM. CDR3 DNA sequence: TGTGCCAGCAGTTCCGGACTAGCGATCACAGATACGCAGTATTTT. Its protein is CASSSGLAITDTQYF.

The rearrangement uses TRBV4-1 and TRBJ1-3; a possible D gene is TRBD1 (5 bases). CDR1 is MGHRA, CDR2 YSYEKL, per germline. The CDR3 has 17 amino acids. V shed 4 bases and J shed 0 bases, with 16 bases lying between them. The CDR3 nucleotides read TGCGCCAGCAGCCGCCTATCGACAGCCGGCTCTGGAAACACCATATATTTT. Its protein product is CASSRLSTAGSGNTIYF.

The rearrangement links TRBV28 to TRBJ2-7; TRBD2 aligns across 7 bases. Germline CDR1 MDHEN, CDR2 SYDVKM. V was pared by 2 bases and J by 0 bases, with 7 bases of the junction left unmatched. This CDR3 contains 16 residues. The CDR3 coding sequence is TGTGCCAGCAGTTTAGGAGTGCTAGCGGTCTCCTACGAGCAGTACTTC. Protein sequence: CASSLGVLAVSYEQYF.

In this sample, this clone turned up a few times. This sequence joins TRBV7-9 and TRBJ1-2; the match to TRBD1 covers 7 bases. This CDR3 is built from 13 residues. V shed 5 bases, J shed 8 bases, and the junction held 8 bases outside the gene matches. CDR1 and CDR2 from the germline V gene are SEHNR and FQNEAQ (reference sequence). CDR3 residues: CASSPDRVAGYTF. CDR3 coding DNA: TGTGCCAGCAGCCCTGACAGGGTCGCCGGCTACACCTTC.

The chain carries TRBV30 and TRBJ2-2; 7 nucleotides align to TRBD1. Trimming took 0 bases from V and 5 from J; bases not matched to a gene: 6. CDR3 length equals 15 residues. Germline V gene lookup returns CDR1 GTSNPN and CDR2 SVGIG (reference sequence). CDR3 sequence reads: CAWSVRRGQTGELFF. The DNA of the CDR3 is TGTGCCTGGAGTGTACGTAGGGGGCAAACCGGGGAGCTGTTTTTT.

The rearrangement links TRBV5-6 to TRBJ2-7; TRBD1 matches at 8 bases. The V gene end was trimmed by 4 bases and the J gene end by 1 base; junction bases not matched to a gene: 7. The CDR3 extends over 15 amino acids. Germline loops: CDR1 SGHDT, CDR2 YYEEEE. CDR3 region: CASSPGQGISYEQYF. The DNA for the CDR3 is TGTGCCAGCAGCCCCGGACAGGGAATTTCCTACGAGCAGTACTTC.

The rearrangement joins TRBV29-1 to TRBJ2-7; TRBD1 agrees at 10 bases. J gave up 1 base and V 2 bases, and 5 bases lay outside the gene matches. Germline assignment: CDR1 SQVTM and CDR2 ANQGSEA. The CDR3 is 15 amino acids. CDR3 in amino acids: CSVEPDRGLSYEQYF. CDR3 coding DNA: TGCAGCGTTGAACCCGACAGGGGGCTTTCCTACGAGCAGTACTTC.

Concerning this clone itself: This specimen includes other DNA sequences encoding the same CDR3. This CDR3 is CAWSVGGNSPLHF. In DNA form, the CDR3 reads TGTGCCTGGAGTGTCGGGGGAAATTCACCCCTCCACTTT. The chain combines TRBV30 with TRBJ1-6; a weak D match, TRBD1 (5 bases). The germline V gene encodes CDR1 GTSNPN and CDR2 SVGIG (reference sequence). Trimming shortened V by 0 bases and J by 7 bases, and 7 bases separated the two germline ends. This CDR3 contains 13 residues.

The rearrangement joins TRBV11-2 to TRBJ1-3; D is uncertain. CDR1 is SGHAT, CDR2 FQNNGV, per germline. V was pared by 6 bases and J by 0 bases, with 9 bases between. The CDR3 extends over 14 amino acids. The DNA of the CDR3 is TGTGCCAGCAGTGAGGGATCCTCTGGAAACACCATATATTTT. Protein product: CASSEGSSGNTIYF.

This clone was observed a single time. The gene calls are TRBV6-1 and TRBJ1-2; no clear D. This CDR3 has 13 amino acids. CDR1 and CDR2 (germline): MNHNS, SASEGT. The germline V and J ends were trimmed by 5 bases and 4 bases, with 11 bases remaining between them. CDR3 loop: CASSLQAAYGYTF. Written as DNA, the CDR3 is TGTGCCAGCAGTCTTCAGGCAGCCTATGGCTACACCTTC.

This clone has more than one count but fewer than ten. J is TRBJ1-5 and V is TRBV7-2; weak D call: TRBD1 (5 bases). CDR1 and CDR2 from the germline V gene are SGHTA and FQGNSA. This CDR3 has 15 amino acids. Trimming pared 1 base from V and 3 bases from J, leaving 10 bases between. The CDR3 protein is CASSLDPGINQPQHF. The CDR3 nucleotides are TGTGCCAGCAGCTTAGATCCAGGGATCAATCAGCCCCAGCATTTT.

The sample holds a few counts of this clone. The rearrangement links TRBV19 to TRBJ2-5; weak D call: TRBD1 (5 bases). This CDR3 is 13 amino acids long. Germline CDR1 LNHDA, CDR2 SQIVND (reference sequence). Between the trimmed V and J ends, which lost 10 bases and 1 base, there was a span of 13 bases. The CDR3 region is CATRGQFQETQYF. The CDR3 DNA follows: TGTGCCACCCGAGGACAATTCCAAGAGACCCAGTACTTC. Full variable domain (rest looked up from reference TRBV19 and TRBJ2-5): DGGITQSPKYLFRKEGQNVTLSCEQNLNHDAMYWYRQDPGQGLRLIYYSQIVNDFQKGDIAEGYSVSREKKESFPLTVTSAQKNPTAFYLCATRGQFQETQYFGPGTRLLVL.

The chain couples TRBV7-3 to TRBJ2-5; D might be TRBD1 (6 bases). The germline V gene has CDR1 SGHTA and CDR2 FQGTGA. V lost 6 bases to trimming and J lost 2 bases, with 16 bases between them. The CDR3 runs 15 residues. The CDR3 DNA is TGTGCCAGCAGGAACAGGGTTGTGACTCAAGAGACCCAGTACTTC. Encoded protein: CASRNRVVTQETQYF.

In this sample, this clone turned up a few times. The rearrangement uses TRBV28 and TRBJ1-1, with D possibly being TRBD1 (6 bases). The CDR3 runs to 16 residues. CDR1 is MDHEN and CDR2 is SYDVKM in the germline V gene. V gave up 2 bases and J gave up 1 base, with 14 bases separating them. The CDR3 DNA is TGTGCCAGCAGTTTAGGGGGGGGCGTTGGGAACACTGAAGCTTTCTTT. The encoded protein is CASSLGGGVGNTEAFF.

The chain recombines TRBV30 with TRBJ1-5; TRBD1 might be the D (5 bases). The CDR3 extends over 17 amino acids. CDR1 GTSNPN and CDR2 SVGIG come from the germline V gene (reference sequence). Trimming removed 0 bases at V and 0 bases at J, with 15 bases between. CDR3 DNA sequence: TGTGCCTGGAGTGTACTGGGGCAGCGAAATAGCAATCAGCCCCAGCATTTT. Residues: CAWSVLGQRNSNQPQHF.

The gene calls are TRBV5-1 and TRBJ1-3; TRBD1 matches at 7 bases. This CDR3 contains 18 residues. V shed 0 bases, J shed 1 base, and the junction held 10 bases outside the gene matches. The germline V gene has CDR1 SGHRS and CDR2 YFSETQ. DNA of the CDR3: TGCGCCAGCAGCTTGGTGGGGGGACAGTTGGGATCTGGAAACACCATATATTTT. It translates to CASSLVGGQLGSGNTIYF.